The source of this TCR beta chain is a study of shared clonotypes between healthy human individuals. Study-wide results and limits: The expectation was that sequencing depth would affect clonotype sharing among donors. Naive subsets tended to show greater estimated richness than memory subsets. Non-shared clonotypes were found to have lower generation probabilities than the clonotypes that were shared by all four of the sorted-subset donors.

Naive CD8 cells lacked CD45RO, underwent positive selection for CCR7 and left out terminally differentiated effector memory CD45RA+ cells. For this clone: Its target is not known.

The protocol was immunoSEQ multiplex PCR, while the TCRdb copy is restricted to in-frame clones and leaves out a portion. The repertoire holds hundreds of thousands of clones, around 96% seen once, with about 0.25% in the top ten. The sample was naive CD8+ T cells sorted from blood. This sequence originates from a man aged 25 to 40 in good health.

The CDR3 coding sequence is TGTGCCACCAGCAACCCCACAGATACGCAGTATTTT. It specifies CATSNPTDTQYF. This chain joins TRBV15 and TRBJ2-3; unclear D gene. The ends were cut back, 4 bases at V and 2 bases at J, with 4 bases in the middle. The CDR3 length is 12 residues. CDR1 is LNHNV, CDR2 YYDKDF, per germline (reference sequence).